A single sample gave rise to the 18 T cell receptor beta chains below, sequenced in a study of shared clonotypes between healthy human individuals. This table comes from immunoSEQ multiplex PCR, and its TCRdb copy is limited to in-frame clones, with some not included. In the table there are a few million clones, approximately 92% of which are singletons. The sample taken for sequencing was naive CD4+ T cells sorted from blood. Subset denoted: CD45RA+ positively selected. Receptor source: a man aged 18-30 years in good health.

J is TRBJ1-5 and V is TRBV19, with D unresolved. The CDR3 extends over 14 amino acids. The ends were cut back, 2 bases at V and 5 bases at J, with 10 bases in the middle. From germline, CDR1 is LNHDA and CDR2 SQIVND (reference sequence). Here the CDR3 DNA reads TGTGCCAGTAGTATATTGGCAGGCGATCAGCCCCAGCATTTT. Protein sequence: CASSILAGDQPQHF.

The genes are TRBV9 and TRBJ2-4; D is ambiguous. Trimming took 1 base from V and 7 from J, leaving 21 bases between them. Germline V gene lookup returns CDR1 SGDLS and CDR2 YYNGEE. The CDR3 contains 17 residues. This CDR3 is CASSVSSGVLSPNIQYF. The CDR3 bases are TGTGCCAGCAGCGTAAGCAGTGGGGTCCTTAGCCCGAACATTCAGTACTTC.

This chain connects TRBV7-2 to TRBJ2-5; TRBD1 is a possible D gene (6 bases). The germline V gene has CDR1 SGHTA and CDR2 FQGNSA. Trimming stripped 5 bases from V and 1 base from J, with 17 bases between. The CDR3 contains 16 residues. Written as DNA, the CDR3 is TGTGCCAGCAGCCTCCAAGGTTTAGGGGGCCAAGAGACCCAGTACTTC. Its translation is CASSLQGLGGQETQYF.

The rearrangement uses TRBV6-5 and TRBJ1-6, with D possibly matching TRBD1 (5 bases). This CDR3 is built from 14 residues. CDR1 MNHEY and CDR2 SVGAGI come from the germline V gene. V shed 6 bases and J shed 4 bases, with 10 bases lying between them. The CDR3 nucleotides are TGTGCCAGCAGCGGGGGGACTTATAATTCACCCCTCCACTTT. It yields the protein CASSGGTYNSPLHF.

The V call is TRBV7-9, the J call TRBJ2-3, with 12 bases that match TRBD1. The junction had 4 bases not matched to a gene; V was cut back by 1 base and J by 2 bases. CDR3 length: 17 amino acids. The germline CDR1 and CDR2 sequences are SEHNR and FQNEAQ (reference sequence). The CDR3, as DNA: TGTGCCAGCAGCTTAGATGGGACAGGGGGCCCCACAGATACGCAGTATTTT. It codes for CASSLDGTGGPTDTQYF.

In regard to this clone: This specimen includes other DNA sequences encoding the same CDR3. This chain connects TRBV10-3 to TRBJ1-2; 7 bases are a match to TRBD1. J gave up 4 bases and V 6 bases, and 2 bases lay outside the gene matches. From germline, CDR1 is ENHRY and CDR2 SYGVKD. This CDR3 contains 12 residues. The CDR3 DNA reads TGTGCCATCAGCCGACAGGGCTATGGCTACACCTTC. This encodes CAISRQGYGYTF.

This chain joins TRBV2 and TRBJ2-3, with D perhaps TRBD1 (5 bases). The V gene lost 5 bases and the J gene lost 2 bases, with 14 bases spanning the gap. This CDR3 comprises 15 residues. Germline lookup yields CDR1 SNHLY and CDR2 FYNNEI. CDR3 in DNA: TGTGCCAGCAGTCCTGAGACAGCCTTCACAGATACGCAGTATTTT. Translating gives CASSPETAFTDTQYF.

This chain joins TRBV6-6 and TRBJ2-7; maybe TRBD2 (6 bases). CDR3 length equals 14 residues. Per germline, CDR1 MNHNY and CDR2 SVGAGI (reference sequence). V lost 7 bases and J 3 bases, leaving 16 bases between the germline ends. CDR3 amino acids: CASNWAGLIYEQYF. The DNA for the CDR3 is TGTGCCAGCAACTGGGCGGGACTCATCTACGAGCAGTACTTC.

The V gene is TRBV4-3, the J gene TRBJ2-1; weak D call: TRBD1 (6 bases). V was shortened by 2 bases and J by 7 bases, with 18 bases between the two germline ends. The CDR3 loop spans 16 amino acids. CDR1 is LGHNA, CDR2 YSLEER, per germline. DNA of the CDR3: TGCGCCAGCAGCCAAACCCCAGGGGCGATGAGTAATGAGCAGTTCTTC. Translation: CASSQTPGAMSNEQFF.

Regarding this clone: This same CDR3 is encoded by further DNA sequences in the sample. CDR3 loop: CASSPRDEKLFF. The CDR3 nucleotides are TGTGCCAGCTCACCTCGAGACGAAAAACTGTTTTTT. The chain employs TRBV18 and TRBJ1-4; D is unclear. Per germline, CDR1 KGHSH and CDR2 LQKENI. The CDR3 spans 12 residues. V was cut by 3 bases and J by 8 bases, with 7 bases left in between.

The rearrangement uses TRBV11-3 and TRBJ2-3, with a tentative D call TRBD1 (5 bases). Germline V gene data show CDR1 as SGHNT and CDR2 as YENEEA. Trimming took 5 bases from V and 0 from J, leaving 9 bases between them. The CDR3 contains 14 residues. CDR3 in amino acids: CASSQGVSTDTQYF. The CDR3 nucleotides read TGTGCCAGCAGCCAGGGTGTTAGCACAGATACGCAGTATTTT.

The chain links TRBV11-2 to TRBJ2-1; 7 bases align to TRBD1. V lost 4 bases to trimming and J lost 6 bases; unmatched junction nucleotides: 15. This CDR3 is built from 17 residues. Germline values: CDR1 SGHAT, CDR2 FQNNGV. Written as DNA, the CDR3 is TGTGCCAGCAGCTCGCTAGGAACAGGGGTCCTGGTCAATGAGCAGTTCTTC. It specifies CASSSLGTGVLVNEQFF. The full variable domain, rest sourced from reference TRBV11-2 and TRBJ2-1, is EAGVAQSPRYKIIEKRQSVAFWCNPISGHATLYWYQQILGQGPKLLIQFQNNGVVDDSQLPKDRFSAERLKGVDSTLKIQPAKLEDSAVYLCASSSLGTGVLVNEQFFGPGTRLTVL.

The genes are TRBV4-2 and TRBJ2-3, with TRBD2 matching 7 bases. There are 17 residues in the CDR3. Germline values: CDR1 LGHNA, CDR2 YNFKEQ. J was trimmed by 1 base and V by 0 bases; bases with no gene match: 7. CDR3 DNA: TGTGCCAGCAGCCAAGATCGGGCTACTAGCGGCACAGATACGCAGTATTTT. Protein sequence: CASSQDRATSGTDTQYF.

The chain joins TRBV25-1 to TRBJ2-2; 11 nucleotides align to TRBD2. Losses at the gene ends were 4 bases for V and 8 bases for J; bases not matched to a gene: 6. The CDR3 length is 15 residues. Looked up from germline, CDR1 is MGHDK and CDR2 is SYGVNS. The CDR3 protein is CASSVIAGGVGELFF. DNA of the CDR3: TGTGCCAGCAGTGTCATAGCGGGAGGGGTGGGGGAGCTGTTTTTT.

The rearrangement links TRBV10-2 to TRBJ1-3; 10 bases map to TRBD1. Losses at the gene ends were 0 bases for V and 3 bases for J; bases not matched to a gene: 11. The CDR3 spans 19 residues. Germline V gives CDR1 WSHSY, CDR2 SAAADI. CDR3 nucleotides: TGCGCCAGCAGTGAGTCGTTGACAGGGGGCTACATACGTGGAAACACCATATATTTT. Protein product: CASSESLTGGYIRGNTIYF.

The chain couples TRBV6-1 to TRBJ1-1, with D unresolved. The germline V and J ends were trimmed by 4 bases and 1 base, with 19 bases remaining between them. This CDR3 spans 17 amino acids. Germline V gene data show CDR1 as MNHNS and CDR2 as SASEGT. CDR3 nucleotide sequence: TGTGCCAGCAGTGCCGCCCCGCCGGAAGGAGCGAACACTGAAGCTTTCTTT. Residues: CASSAAPPEGANTEAFF.

The rearrangement uses TRBV7-2 and TRBJ1-2, with D possibly TRBD1 on 6 matching bases. The length of the CDR3 is 16 residues. The V gene's germline CDR1 is SGHTA and CDR2 FQGNSA. The V gene lost 2 bases and the J gene lost 4 bases, with 17 bases spanning the gap. This CDR3 is CASSLRSGTFSYGYTF. CDR3 sequence (DNA): TGTGCCAGCAGCTTAAGGTCCGGGACATTCAGCTATGGCTACACCTTC. Full variable domain (remainder filled in from reference TRBV7-2 and TRBJ1-2): GAGVSQSPSNKVTEKGKDVELRCDPISGHTALYWYRQSLGQGLEFLIYFQGNSAPDKSGLPSDRFSAERTGGSVSTLTIQRTQQEDSAVYLCASSLRSGTFSYGYTFGSGTRLTVV.

The rearrangement uses TRBV4-3 and TRBJ2-7, with 11 bases fitting TRBD2. CDR1 and CDR2 (germline): LGHNA, YSLEER. J gave up 7 bases and V 0 bases, and 8 bases lay outside the gene matches. The CDR3 sequence is 16 residues long. The CDR3 nucleotides read TGCGCCAGCAGCCAAGACGCTAGCGGGAGGCCTGGAGAGCAGTACTTC. Translating gives CASSQDASGRPGEQYF.